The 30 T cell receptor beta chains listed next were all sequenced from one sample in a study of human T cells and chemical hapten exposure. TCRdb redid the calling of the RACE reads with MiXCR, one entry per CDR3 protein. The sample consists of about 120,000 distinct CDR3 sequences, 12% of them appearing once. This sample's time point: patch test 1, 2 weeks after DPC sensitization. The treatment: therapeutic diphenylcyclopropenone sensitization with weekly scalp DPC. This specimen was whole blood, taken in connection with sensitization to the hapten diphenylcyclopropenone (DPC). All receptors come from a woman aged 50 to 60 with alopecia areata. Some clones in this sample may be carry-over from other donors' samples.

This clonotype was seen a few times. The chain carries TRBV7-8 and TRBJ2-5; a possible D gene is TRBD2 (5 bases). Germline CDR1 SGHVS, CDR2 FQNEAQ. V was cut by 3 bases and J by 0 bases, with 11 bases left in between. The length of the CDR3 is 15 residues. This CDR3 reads CASSFFGEYQETQYF. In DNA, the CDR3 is TGTGCCAGCAGCTTTTTCGGGGAGTACCAAGAGACCCAGTACTTC.

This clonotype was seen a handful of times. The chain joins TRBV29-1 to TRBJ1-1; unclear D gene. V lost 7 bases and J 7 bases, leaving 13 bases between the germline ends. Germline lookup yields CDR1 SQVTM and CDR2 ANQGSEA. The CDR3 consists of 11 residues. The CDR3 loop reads CSAREYSEAFF. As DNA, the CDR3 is TGCAGCGCCCGGGAGTACAGTGAAGCTTTCTTT.

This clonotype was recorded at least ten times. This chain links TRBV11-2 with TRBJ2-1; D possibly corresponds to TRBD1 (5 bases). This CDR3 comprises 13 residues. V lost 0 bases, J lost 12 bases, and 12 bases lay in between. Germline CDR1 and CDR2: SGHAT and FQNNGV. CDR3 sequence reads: CASSLDQIGAQFF. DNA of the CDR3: TGTGCCAGCAGCTTAGATCAGATAGGGGCGCAGTTCTTC.

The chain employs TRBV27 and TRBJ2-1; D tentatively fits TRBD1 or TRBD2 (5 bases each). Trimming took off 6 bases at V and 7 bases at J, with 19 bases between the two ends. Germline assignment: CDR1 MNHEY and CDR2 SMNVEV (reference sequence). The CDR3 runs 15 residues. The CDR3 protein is CASSPTGTALNEQFF. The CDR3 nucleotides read TGTGCCAGCAGCCCAACCGGGACGGCCTTGAATGAGCAGTTCTTC.

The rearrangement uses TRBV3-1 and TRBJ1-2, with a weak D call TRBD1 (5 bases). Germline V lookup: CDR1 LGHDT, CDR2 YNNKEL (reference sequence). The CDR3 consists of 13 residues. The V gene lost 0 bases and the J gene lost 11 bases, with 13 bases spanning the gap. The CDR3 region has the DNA TGTGCCAGCAGCCAAGATCAGACGGGGCTGTACACCTTC. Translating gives CASSQDQTGLYTF.

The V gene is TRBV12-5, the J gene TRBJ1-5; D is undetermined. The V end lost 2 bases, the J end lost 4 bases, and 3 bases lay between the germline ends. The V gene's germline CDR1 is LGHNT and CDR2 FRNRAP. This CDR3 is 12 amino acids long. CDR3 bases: TGTGCTAGTGGTTTGAGTAATCAGCCCCAGCATTTT. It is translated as CASGLSNQPQHF.

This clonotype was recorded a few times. CDR3 DNA sequence: TGCGCCAGCAGCTTGGTGGGGCGGAGCACAGATACGCAGTATTTT. This gives the protein CASSLVGRSTDTQYF. The chain carries TRBV5-1 and TRBJ2-3, with D perhaps TRBD1 (5 bases). The CDR3 spans 15 residues. Per germline, CDR1 SGHRS and CDR2 YFSETQ. The germline V and J ends were trimmed by 0 bases and 0 bases, with 8 bases remaining between them. The complete variable domain, with remaining parts taken from reference TRBV5-1 and TRBJ2-3, reads KAGVTQTPRYLIKTRGQQVTLSCSPISGHRSVSWYQQTPGQGLQFLFEYFSETQRNKGNFPGRFSGRQFSNSRSEMNVSTLELGDSALYLCASSLVGRSTDTQYFGPGTRLTVL.

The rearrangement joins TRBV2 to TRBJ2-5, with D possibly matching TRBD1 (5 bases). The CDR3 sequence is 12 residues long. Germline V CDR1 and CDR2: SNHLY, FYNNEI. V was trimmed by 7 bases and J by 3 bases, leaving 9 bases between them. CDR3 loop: CASTRVEETQYF. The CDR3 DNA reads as TGTGCCAGCACCAGGGTCGAAGAGACCCAGTACTTC.

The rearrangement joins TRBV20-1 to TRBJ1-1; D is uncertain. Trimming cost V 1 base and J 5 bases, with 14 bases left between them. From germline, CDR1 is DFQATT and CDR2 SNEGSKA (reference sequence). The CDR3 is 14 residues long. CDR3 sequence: CSARASVSWTEAFF. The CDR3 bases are TGCAGTGCTAGAGCTTCAGTCTCGTGGACTGAAGCTTTCTTT.

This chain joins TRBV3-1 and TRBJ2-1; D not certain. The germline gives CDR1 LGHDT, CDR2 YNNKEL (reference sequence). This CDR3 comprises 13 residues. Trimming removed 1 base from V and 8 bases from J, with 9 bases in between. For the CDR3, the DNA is TGTGCCAGCAGCCAAGGCATGGGGTATGAGCAGTTCTTC. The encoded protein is CASSQGMGYEQFF.

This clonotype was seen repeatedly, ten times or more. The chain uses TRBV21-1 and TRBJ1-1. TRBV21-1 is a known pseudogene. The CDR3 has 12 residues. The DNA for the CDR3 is TGTGCCAGCAGCATCCGGGGAGGTGAAGCTTTCTTT. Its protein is CASSIRGGEAFF.

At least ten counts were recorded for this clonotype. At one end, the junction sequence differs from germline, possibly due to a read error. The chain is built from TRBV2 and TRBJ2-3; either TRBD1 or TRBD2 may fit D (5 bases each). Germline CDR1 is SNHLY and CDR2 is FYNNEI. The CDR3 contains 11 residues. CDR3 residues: CASTTRDSGIF. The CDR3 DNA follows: TGTGCCAGCACCACCAGGGATTCGGGGATATTT.

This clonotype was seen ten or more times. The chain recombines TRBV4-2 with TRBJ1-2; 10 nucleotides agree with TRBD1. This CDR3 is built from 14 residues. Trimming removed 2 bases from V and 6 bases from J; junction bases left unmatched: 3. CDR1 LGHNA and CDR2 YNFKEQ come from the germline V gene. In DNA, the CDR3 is TGTGCCAGCAGCCAACCGGACAGGGGGAATGGCTACACCTTC. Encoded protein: CASSQPDRGNGYTF.

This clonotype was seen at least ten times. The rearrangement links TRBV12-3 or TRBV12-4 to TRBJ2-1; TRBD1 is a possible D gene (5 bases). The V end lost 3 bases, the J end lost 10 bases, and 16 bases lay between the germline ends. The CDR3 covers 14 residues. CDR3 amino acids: CASSFAREGREQFF. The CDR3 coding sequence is TGTGCCAGCAGTTTTGCCAGGGAAGGCAGGGAGCAGTTCTTC.

The CDR3 DNA follows: TGTGCCAGCAGCCCTAGGGGGATCGAACGCACCATATATTTT. Translated, it gives CASSPRGIERTIYF. The chain combines TRBV7-2 with TRBJ1-3; possible D gene TRBD1, 6 bases. This CDR3 comprises 14 residues. V lost 5 bases and J lost 9, with 17 bases in between. Germline assignment: CDR1 SGHTA and CDR2 FQGNSA.

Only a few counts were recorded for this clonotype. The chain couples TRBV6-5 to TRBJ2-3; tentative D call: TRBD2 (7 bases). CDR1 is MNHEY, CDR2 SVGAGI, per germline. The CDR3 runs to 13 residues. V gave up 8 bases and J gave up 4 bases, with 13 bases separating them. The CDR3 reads CASGGGLSDTQYF. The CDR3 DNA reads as TGTGCCAGCGGGGGGGGCCTTTCAGATACGCAGTATTTT.

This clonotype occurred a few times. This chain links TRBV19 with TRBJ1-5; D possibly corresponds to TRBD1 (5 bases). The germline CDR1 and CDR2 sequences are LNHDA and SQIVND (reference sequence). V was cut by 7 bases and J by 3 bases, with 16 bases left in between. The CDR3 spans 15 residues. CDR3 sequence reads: CASNLAGPYNQPQHF. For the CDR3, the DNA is TGTGCCAGTAATCTGGCAGGGCCTTACAATCAGCCCCAGCATTTT.

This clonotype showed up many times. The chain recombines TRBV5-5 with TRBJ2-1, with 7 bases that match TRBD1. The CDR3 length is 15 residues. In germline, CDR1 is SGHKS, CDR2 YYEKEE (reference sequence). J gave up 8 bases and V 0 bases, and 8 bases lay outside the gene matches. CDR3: CASSLDRGLAYEQFF. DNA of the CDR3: TGTGCCAGCAGCTTGGACAGGGGCCTCGCCTATGAGCAGTTCTTC.

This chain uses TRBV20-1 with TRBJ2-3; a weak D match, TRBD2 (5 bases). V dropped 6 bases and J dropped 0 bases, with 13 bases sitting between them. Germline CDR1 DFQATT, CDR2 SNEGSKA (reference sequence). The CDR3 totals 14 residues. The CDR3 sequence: CSALRTDSTDTQYF. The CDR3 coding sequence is TGCAGTGCATTAAGGACTGATAGCACAGATACGCAGTATTTT.

This CDR3 is CAFSGAVVTNEQFF. DNA of the CDR3: TGTGCCTTCTCCGGGGCCGTCGTGACCAATGAGCAGTTCTTC. The genes are TRBV5-4 and TRBJ2-1, with D perhaps TRBD1 or TRBD2 (5 bases each). This CDR3 is built from 14 residues. The germline V gene has CDR1 SGHNT and CDR2 YYREEE (reference sequence). V lost 10 bases, J lost 6 bases, and 20 bases lay in between.

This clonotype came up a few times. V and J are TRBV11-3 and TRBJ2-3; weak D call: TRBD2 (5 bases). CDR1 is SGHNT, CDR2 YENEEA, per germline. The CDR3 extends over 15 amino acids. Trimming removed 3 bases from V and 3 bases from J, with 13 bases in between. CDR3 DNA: TGTGCCAGCAGCTTTACGGGGAGTGGGACAGATACGCAGTATTTT. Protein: CASSFTGSGTDTQYF.

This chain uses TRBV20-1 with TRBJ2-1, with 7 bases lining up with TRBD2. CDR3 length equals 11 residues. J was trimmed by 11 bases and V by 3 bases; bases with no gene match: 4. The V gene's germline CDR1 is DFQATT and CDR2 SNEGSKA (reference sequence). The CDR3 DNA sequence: TGCAGTGCTAGGGAGACTAGCCAGCAGTTCTTC. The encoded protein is CSARETSQQFF.

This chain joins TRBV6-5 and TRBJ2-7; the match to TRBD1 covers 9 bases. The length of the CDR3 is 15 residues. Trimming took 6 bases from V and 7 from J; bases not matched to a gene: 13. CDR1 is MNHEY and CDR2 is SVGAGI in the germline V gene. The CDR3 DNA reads TGTGCCAGCAGGGCGTCTGGGACAGGGACTGGGGAGCAGTACTTC. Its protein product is CASRASGTGTGEQYF.

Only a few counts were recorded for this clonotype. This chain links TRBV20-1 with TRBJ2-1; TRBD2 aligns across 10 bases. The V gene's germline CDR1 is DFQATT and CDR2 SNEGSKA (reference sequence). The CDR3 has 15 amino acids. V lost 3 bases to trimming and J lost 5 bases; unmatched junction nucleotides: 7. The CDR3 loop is CSARKLAGVNNEQFF. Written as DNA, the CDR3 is TGCAGTGCTAGGAAGCTAGCGGGAGTCAACAATGAGCAGTTCTTC.

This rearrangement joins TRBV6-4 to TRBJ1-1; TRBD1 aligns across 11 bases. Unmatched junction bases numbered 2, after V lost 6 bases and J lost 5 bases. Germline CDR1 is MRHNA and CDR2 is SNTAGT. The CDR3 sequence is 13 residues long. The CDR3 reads CASRGQGGTEAFF. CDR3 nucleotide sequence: TGTGCCAGCAGGGGACAGGGGGGTACTGAAGCTTTCTTT.

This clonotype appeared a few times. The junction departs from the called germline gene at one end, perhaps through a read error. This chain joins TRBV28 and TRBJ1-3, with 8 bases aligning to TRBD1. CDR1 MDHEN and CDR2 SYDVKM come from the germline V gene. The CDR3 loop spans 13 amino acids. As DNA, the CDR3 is TGTGCCAGCAGCAACACAATTCGCTGGGGACAGGCTTTT. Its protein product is CASSNTIRWGQAF.

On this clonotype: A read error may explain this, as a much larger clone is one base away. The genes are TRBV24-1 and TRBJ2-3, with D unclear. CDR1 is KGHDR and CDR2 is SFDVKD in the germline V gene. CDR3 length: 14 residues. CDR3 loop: CVTSSQQITDTQYF. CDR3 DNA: TGTGTCACCAGTTCACAGCAAATCACAGATACGCAGTATTTT.

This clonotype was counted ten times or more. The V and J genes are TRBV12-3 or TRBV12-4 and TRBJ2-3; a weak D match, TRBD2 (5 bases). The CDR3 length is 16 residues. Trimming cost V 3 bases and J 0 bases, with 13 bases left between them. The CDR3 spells CASSLRATRSTDTQYF. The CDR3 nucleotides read TGTGCCAGCAGTTTGAGGGCAACGAGAAGCACAGATACGCAGTATTTT.

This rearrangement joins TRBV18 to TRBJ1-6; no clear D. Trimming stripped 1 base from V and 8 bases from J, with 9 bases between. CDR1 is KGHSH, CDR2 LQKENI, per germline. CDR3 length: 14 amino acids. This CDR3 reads CASSPLTIDSPLHF. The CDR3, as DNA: TGTGCCAGCTCACCACTGACTATAGATTCACCCCTCCACTTT.

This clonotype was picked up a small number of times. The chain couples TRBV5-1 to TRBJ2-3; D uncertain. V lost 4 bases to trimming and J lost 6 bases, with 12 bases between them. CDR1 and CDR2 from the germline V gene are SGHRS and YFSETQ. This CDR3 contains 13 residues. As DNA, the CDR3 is TGCGCCAGCAGCCCGGAAGTGGGGGATACGCAGTATTTT. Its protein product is CASSPEVGDTQYF.